Listed below are T cell receptor beta chains from one sample, sequenced in a study of cytomegalovirus exposure and HLA in healthy donors. TCRdb keeps only in-frame clones here, not all; method: immunoSEQ multiplex PCR. The data contain 85,000 to 130,000 clones, 88% of them singletons. The sample consisted of PBMCs. The receptors originated from a woman under 30 in good health and CMV-seropositive. Both conserved end residues are trimmed from each CDR3.

>TRBV4-1
ASSPPDRAYGYT
>TRBV4-1
ASSPTGGEAF
>TRBV28
ASSFRGSSYNSPLH
>TRBV18
ASSQTGGVGSPLH
>TRBV6-4
ASGRRGAHTDTQY
>TRBV19
ASSSRGSPLH
>TRBV28
ATERSGQETQY
>TRBV28
ASSLVSSPQH
>TRBV7-2
ASSSKRDYQNTEAF
>TRBV14
ASSQFGGGYT
>TRBV28
ASSLGTSGYTDTQY
>TRBV9
ASSVRVDNTGELF
>TRBV9
ASSVEGGGAQDEQF
>TRBV7-9
ASSWDWSGKETQY
>TRBV14
ASSQDVAGEINEQF
>TRBV6-5
ASSASGATHETQY
>TRBV6-4
ASSASERGGYT
>TRBV6-5
ASRPGLLSDTQY
>TRBV11-2
ASSLDRFSNQPQH
>TRBV19
ASSMSKNSPLH
>TRBV7-2
ASSGQGYSNQPQH
>TRBV9
ASSARLPGQANTEAF
>TRBV7-9
ASSQGTLGNSPLH
>TRBV6-1
ASGGDPTGQGDQPQH
>TRBV6-5
ASSFDSWNTEAF
>TRBV7-9
ASSLALGTAETQY
>TRBV4-1
ASRQGNTEAF
>TRBV28
ASSLASRGSKETQY
>TRBV6-1
ASSDSGGGMNEQF
>TRBV5-5
ASSGTGGHAQPQH
>TRBV18
ASSLRQESTEAF
>TRBV19
ASSMTGGFLNTEAF
>TRBV18
ASSRWADNRNTEAF
>TRBV7-2
ASSLRSGAINNEQF
>TRBV15
ATSRDLGQPDDFYGYT
>TRBV2
ASGTESNQPQH
>TRBV15
ATSRGLAGDPTPLYEQY
>TRBV7-9
ASSLVGGVNEQF
>TRBV5-4
ASRGSGGLSSYNEQF
>TRBV9
ASSATGTEGEKLF
>TRBV6-5
ASSYHDRAYGYGYT
>TRBV27
ASSTIAGGFYEQY
>TRBV27
ASSLGPYRNEQF
>TRBV9
ASSVEVTSGDSDTQY
>TRBV28
ASSLSSRVIGETQY
>TRBV6-5
ASSGTERGRHTQY
>TRBV7-2
ASSEGTYNEQF
>TRBV28
ASRSSGDEQF
>TRBV11-2
ASRLGVVAGGSTDTQY
>TRBV9
ASSVEGADTQY
>TRBV7-8
ASSLVGYNSPLH
>TRBV11-2
ASSSQGRFSGNTIY
>TRBV5-4
ASSFPAGERYSTDTQY
>TRBV5-1
ASSSGQRITEAF